What follows describes a single T cell receptor beta chain. The sample originates from a study of blood T cell repertoires in COVID-19. Study overall: The United States, Italy and Spain supplied acute and convalescent COVID-19 samples. Sample material is recorded as cDNA or gDNA derived from T cells, B-cell-depleted T cells, or PBMCs.

Data came from immunoSEQ multiplex PCR; TCRdb stores just in-frame clones and leaves some out. This sample yields 180,000 or so clones, of which 88% are seen a single time; about 4.1% belongs to the top ten. Germline lookup yields CDR1 LNHDA and CDR2 SQIVND (reference sequence). V shed 3 bases, J shed 6 bases, and the junction held 7 bases outside the gene matches. The CDR3 has 16 residues. The V call is TRBV19, the J call TRBJ2-1; 11 bases agree with TRBD2. The TCR comes from a woman in her twenties or thirties with acute or convalescent COVID-19. Sequenced input: peripheral blood. The CDR3 DNA follows: TGTGCCAGTAGTATGGGTAGCGGGAGGGCCACCAATGAGCAGTTCTTC. Translation gives CASSMGSGRATNEQFF.